The rows below give T cell receptor beta chains drawn from one sample of a study of cytomegalovirus exposure and HLA in healthy donors. Assay: immunoSEQ multiplex PCR; the TCRdb copy retains only in-frame clones and omits some. The specimen's table records 100,000 to 150,000 clones. Source material: PBMCs. The receptors stem from a young man in good health and CMV-seronegative. Both conserved end residues are part of each CDR3. Fields, in order: J gene, D gene, V gene, CDR3 protein, CDR3 DNA. The D gene is left open where the match is weak.

j_call: TRBJ1-2
d_call: .
v_call: TRBV5-6
cdr3_aa: CASSPTATTNYGYTF
cdr3_nt: TGTGCCAGCAGCCCGACAGCTACTACTAACTATGGCTACACCTTC

j_call: TRBJ1-6
d_call: .
v_call: TRBV4-1
cdr3_aa: CASSQDPRIPPLHF
cdr3_nt: TGCGCCAGCAGCCAAGATCCGAGAATTCCACCCCTCCACTTT

j_call: TRBJ1-5
d_call: TRBD1
v_call: TRBV7-2
cdr3_aa: CASSLNRGLGNQPQHF
cdr3_nt: TGTGCCAGCAGCCTTAACAGGGGCCTTGGCAATCAGCCCCAGCATTTT

j_call: TRBJ2-6
d_call: TRBD1
v_call: TRBV15
cdr3_aa: CATSTGTDGTSGANVLTF
cdr3_nt: TGTGCCACCAGCACCGGGACAGACGGAACCTCTGGGGCCAACGTCCTGACTTTC

j_call: TRBJ1-5
d_call: .
v_call: TRBV19
cdr3_aa: CASRPAGGLGNQPQHF
cdr3_nt: TGTGCCAGTAGACCCGCGGGGGGGCTAGGCAATCAGCCCCAGCATTTT

j_call: TRBJ1-5
d_call: .
v_call: TRBV28
cdr3_aa: CASSLHLAQYQPQHF
cdr3_nt: TGTGCCAGCAGTTTACACCTCGCACAATATCAGCCCCAGCATTTT

j_call: TRBJ1-1
d_call: .
v_call: TRBV30
cdr3_aa: CAWSELGISTEAFF
cdr3_nt: TGTGCCTGGAGTGAACTCGGGATAAGCACTGAAGCTTTCTTT

j_call: TRBJ1-5
d_call: .
v_call: TRBV6-1
cdr3_aa: CASSENRYNQPQHF
cdr3_nt: TGTGCCAGCAGTGAAAACAGGTACAATCAGCCCCAGCATTTT

j_call: TRBJ2-1
d_call: .
v_call: TRBV7-2
cdr3_aa: CASSLVGGKNEQFF
cdr3_nt: TGTGCCAGCAGCTTAGTGGGAGGTAAGAATGAGCAGTTCTTC

j_call: TRBJ1-6
d_call: TRBD1
v_call: TRBV27
cdr3_aa: CASSLTGGGGSPLHF
cdr3_nt: TGTGCCAGCAGTTTAACAGGGGGCGGGGGTTCACCCCTCCACTTT

j_call: TRBJ2-5
d_call: TRBD2
v_call: TRBV13
cdr3_aa: CASSLAGAGETQYF
cdr3_nt: TGTGCCAGCAGCTTAGCGGGAGCGGGGGAGACCCAGTACTTC

j_call: TRBJ2-3
d_call: TRBD2
v_call: TRBV18
cdr3_aa: CASSPVALGGGATDTQYF
cdr3_nt: TGTGCCAGCTCACCCGTGGCCCTAGGCGGGGGAGCCACAGATACGCAGTATTTT

j_call: TRBJ2-5
d_call: TRBD2
v_call: TRBV2
cdr3_aa: CASSGRQGQGTQYF
cdr3_nt: TGTGCCAGCAGCGGGAGGCAGGGCCAAGGGACCCAGTACTTC

j_call: TRBJ2-7
d_call: TRBD1
v_call: TRBV7-8
cdr3_aa: CASNGQGYYEQYF
cdr3_nt: TGTGCCAGCAACGGACAGGGGTACTACGAGCAGTACTTC

j_call: TRBJ2-1
d_call: .
v_call: TRBV5-4
cdr3_aa: CASSWGHYLLYNEQFF
cdr3_nt: TGTGCCAGCAGCTGGGGCCACTACCTCCTCTACAATGAGCAGTTCTTC

j_call: TRBJ1-3
d_call: .
v_call: TRBV9
cdr3_aa: CASRGEGNTIYF
cdr3_nt: TGTGCCAGCAGGGGAGAAGGAAACACCATATATTTT

j_call: TRBJ1-3
d_call: .
v_call: TRBV9
cdr3_aa: CASSVGGDLRGNTIYF
cdr3_nt: TGTGCCAGCAGCGTGGGGGGAGACTTAAGGGGAAACACCATATATTTT

j_call: TRBJ1-3
d_call: .
v_call: TRBV6-5
cdr3_aa: CASTTGSSGNTIYF
cdr3_nt: TGTGCCAGCACCACAGGGTCCTCTGGAAACACCATATATTTT

j_call: TRBJ2-2
d_call: TRBD2
v_call: TRBV27
cdr3_aa: CASSLSMGGTGELFF
cdr3_nt: TGTGCCAGCAGTTTATCGATGGGGGGGACCGGGGAGCTGTTTTTT

j_call: TRBJ1-5
d_call: TRBD1
v_call: TRBV5-1
cdr3_aa: CASSLPGGQPQHF
cdr3_nt: TGCGCCAGCAGCTTACCAGGGGGTCAGCCCCAGCATTTT

j_call: TRBJ1-5
d_call: TRBD1
v_call: TRBV7-6
cdr3_aa: CASSLGQGDYQPQHF
cdr3_nt: TGTGCCAGCAGCTTAGGACAGGGGGATTACCAGCCCCAGCATTTT

j_call: TRBJ2-3
d_call: TRBD2
v_call: TRBV28
cdr3_aa: CASSFSLAGGPGTQYF
cdr3_nt: TGTGCCAGCAGTTTTTCATTAGCGGGAGGGCCGGGTACGCAGTATTTT

j_call: TRBJ1-5
d_call: .
v_call: TRBV6-5
cdr3_aa: CASSYGQLNQPQHF
cdr3_nt: TGTGCCAGCAGTTACGGACAGCTCAATCAGCCCCAGCATTTT